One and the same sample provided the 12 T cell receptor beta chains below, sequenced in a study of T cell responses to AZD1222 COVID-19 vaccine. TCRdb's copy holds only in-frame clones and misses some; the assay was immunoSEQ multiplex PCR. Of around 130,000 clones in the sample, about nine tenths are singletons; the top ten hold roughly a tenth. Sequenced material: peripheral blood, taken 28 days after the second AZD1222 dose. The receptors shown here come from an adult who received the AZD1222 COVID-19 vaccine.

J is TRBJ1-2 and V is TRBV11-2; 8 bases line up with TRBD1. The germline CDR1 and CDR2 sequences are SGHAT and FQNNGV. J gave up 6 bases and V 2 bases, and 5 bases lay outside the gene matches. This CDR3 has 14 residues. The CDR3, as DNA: TGTGCCAGCAGCTTACTAACAGGGGGAGATGGCTACACCTTC. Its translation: CASSLLTGGDGYTF.

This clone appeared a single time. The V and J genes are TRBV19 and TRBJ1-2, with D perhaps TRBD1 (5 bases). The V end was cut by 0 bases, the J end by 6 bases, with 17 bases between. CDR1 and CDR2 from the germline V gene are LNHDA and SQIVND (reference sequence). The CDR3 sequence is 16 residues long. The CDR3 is CASSIDLGTPGHGYTF. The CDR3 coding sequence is TGTGCCAGTAGTATAGATCTTGGGACCCCGGGACATGGCTACACCTTC.

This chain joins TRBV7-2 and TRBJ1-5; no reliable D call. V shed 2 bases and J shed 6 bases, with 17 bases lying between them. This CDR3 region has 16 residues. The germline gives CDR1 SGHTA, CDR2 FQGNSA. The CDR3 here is CASSLWSPRAGQPQHF. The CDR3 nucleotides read TGTGCCAGCAGCTTATGGAGCCCTAGGGCGGGTCAGCCCCAGCATTTT.

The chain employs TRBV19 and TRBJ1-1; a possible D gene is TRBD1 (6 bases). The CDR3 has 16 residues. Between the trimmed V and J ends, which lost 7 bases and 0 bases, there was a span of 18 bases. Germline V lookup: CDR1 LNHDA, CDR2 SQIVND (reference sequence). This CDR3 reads CASMSRQAVMNTEAFF. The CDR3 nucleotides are TGTGCCAGTATGTCCCGACAGGCAGTCATGAACACTGAAGCTTTCTTT.

The CDR3 region is CSVIGTGLNTEAFF. CDR3 DNA: TGCAGCGTTATAGGGACTGGTCTTAACACTGAAGCTTTCTTT. This chain links TRBV29-1 with TRBJ1-1, with a tentative D call TRBD1 (5 bases). V lost 5 bases and J lost 2, with 15 bases in between. Germline-derived CDR1 and CDR2 are SQVTM and ANQGSEA. The length of the CDR3 is 14 residues.

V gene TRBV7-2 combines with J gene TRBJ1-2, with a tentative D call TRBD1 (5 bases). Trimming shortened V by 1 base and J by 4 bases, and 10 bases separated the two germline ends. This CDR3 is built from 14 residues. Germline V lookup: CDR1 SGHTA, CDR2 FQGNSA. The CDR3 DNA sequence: TGTGCCAGCAGCTTAGGTACCGGGGCCTATGGCTACACCTTC. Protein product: CASSLGTGAYGYTF. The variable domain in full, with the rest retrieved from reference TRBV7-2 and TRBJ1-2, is GAGVSQSPSNKVTEKGKDVELRCDPISGHTALYWYRQSLGQGLEFLIYFQGNSAPDKSGLPSDRFSAERTGGSVSTLTIQRTQQEDSAVYLCASSLGTGAYGYTFGSGTRLTVV.

CDR3 in amino acids: CASGGGGGRNNEQFF. For the CDR3, the DNA is TGCGCCAGCGGTGGGGGCGGGGGCCGCAACAATGAGCAGTTCTTC. The gene calls are TRBV5-1 and TRBJ2-1, with D possibly matching TRBD2 (7 bases). Trimming shortened V by 7 bases and J by 5 bases, and 19 bases separated the two germline ends. This CDR3 comprises 15 residues. Germline values: CDR1 SGHRS, CDR2 YFSETQ.

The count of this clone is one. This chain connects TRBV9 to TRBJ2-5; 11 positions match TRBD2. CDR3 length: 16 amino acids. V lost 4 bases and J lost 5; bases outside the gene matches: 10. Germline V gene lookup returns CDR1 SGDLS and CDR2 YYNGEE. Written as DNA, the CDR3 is TGTGCCAGCAGCCCCTCCTTGACTAGCGGGGTTGAGACCCAGTACTTC. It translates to CASSPSLTSGVETQYF. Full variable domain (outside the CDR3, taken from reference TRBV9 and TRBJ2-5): DSGVTQTPKHLITATGQRVTLRCSPRSGDLSVYWYQQSLDQGLQFLIQYYNGEERAKGNILERFSAQQFPDLHSELNLSSLELGDSALYFCASSPSLTSGVETQYFGPGTRLLVL.

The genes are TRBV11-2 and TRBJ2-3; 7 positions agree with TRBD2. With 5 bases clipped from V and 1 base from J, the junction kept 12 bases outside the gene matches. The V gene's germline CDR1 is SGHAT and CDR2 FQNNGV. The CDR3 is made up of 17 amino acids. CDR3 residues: CASSQGYGEGRTDTQYF. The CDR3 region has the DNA TGTGCCAGCAGCCAGGGCTACGGGGAGGGCCGCACAGATACGCAGTATTTT.

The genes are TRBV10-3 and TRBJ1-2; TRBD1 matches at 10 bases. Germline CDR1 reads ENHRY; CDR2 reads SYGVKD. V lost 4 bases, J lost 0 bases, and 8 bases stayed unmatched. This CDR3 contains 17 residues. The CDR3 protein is CAISAGDRGIANYGYTF. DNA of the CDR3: TGTGCCATCAGTGCCGGGGACAGGGGAATTGCTAACTATGGCTACACCTTC.

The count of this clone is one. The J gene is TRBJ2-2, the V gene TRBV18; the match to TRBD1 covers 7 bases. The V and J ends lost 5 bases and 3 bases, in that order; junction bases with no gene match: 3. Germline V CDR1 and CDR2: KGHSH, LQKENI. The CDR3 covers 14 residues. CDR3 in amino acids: CASSEQGHTGELFF. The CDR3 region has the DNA TGTGCCAGCTCAGAACAGGGGCACACCGGGGAGCTGTTTTTT.

The CDR3, as DNA: TGTGCCAGCAGCCGTCTAGGGGAGGTCTCCTACAATGAGCAGTTCTTC. Translated, it gives CASSRLGEVSYNEQFF. This chain joins TRBV9 and TRBJ2-1, with a tentative D call TRBD2 (6 bases). The CDR3 covers 16 residues. Per the germline V gene, CDR1 is SGDLS and CDR2 is YYNGEE. Trimming cost V 4 bases and J 0 bases, with 14 bases left between them.